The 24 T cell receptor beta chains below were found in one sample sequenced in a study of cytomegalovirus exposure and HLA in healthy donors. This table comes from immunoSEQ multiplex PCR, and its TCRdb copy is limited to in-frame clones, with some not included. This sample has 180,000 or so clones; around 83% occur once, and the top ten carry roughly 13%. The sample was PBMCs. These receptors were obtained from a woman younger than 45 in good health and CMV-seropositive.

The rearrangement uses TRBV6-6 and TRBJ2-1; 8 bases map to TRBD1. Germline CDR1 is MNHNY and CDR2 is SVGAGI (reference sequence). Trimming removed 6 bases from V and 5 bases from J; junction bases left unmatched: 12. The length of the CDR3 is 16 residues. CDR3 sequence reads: CASRHQGQGVNNEQFF. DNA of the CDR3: TGTGCCAGCAGACACCAAGGACAGGGCGTCAACAATGAGCAGTTCTTC.

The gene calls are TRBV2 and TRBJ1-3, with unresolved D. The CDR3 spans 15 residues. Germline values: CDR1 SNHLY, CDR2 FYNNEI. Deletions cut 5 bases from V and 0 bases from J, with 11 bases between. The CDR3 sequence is CASSPKGDSGNTIYF. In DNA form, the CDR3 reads TGTGCCAGCAGTCCCAAGGGAGACTCTGGAAACACCATATATTTT. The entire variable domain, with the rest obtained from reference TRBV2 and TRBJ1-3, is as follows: EPEVTQTPSHQVTQMGQEVILRCVPISNHLYFYWYRQILGQKVEFLVSFYNNEISEKSEIFDDQFSVERPDGSNFTLKIRSTKLEDSAMYFCASSPKGDSGNTIYFGEGSWLTVV.

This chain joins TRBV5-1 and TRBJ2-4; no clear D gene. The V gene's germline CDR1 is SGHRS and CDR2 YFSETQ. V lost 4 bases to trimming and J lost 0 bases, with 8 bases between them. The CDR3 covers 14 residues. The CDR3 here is CASSVDIAKNIQYF. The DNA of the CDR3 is TGCGCCAGCAGCGTTGACATAGCCAAAAACATTCAGTACTTC.

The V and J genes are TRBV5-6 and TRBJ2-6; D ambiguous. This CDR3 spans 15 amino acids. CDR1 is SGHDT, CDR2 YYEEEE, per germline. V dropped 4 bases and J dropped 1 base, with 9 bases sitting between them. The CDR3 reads CASSLIGSGANVLTF. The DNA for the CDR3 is TGTGCCAGCAGCCTGATCGGTTCTGGGGCCAACGTCCTGACTTTC. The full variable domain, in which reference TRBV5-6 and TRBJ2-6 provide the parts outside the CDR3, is DAGVTQSPTHLIKTRGQQVTLRCSPKSGHDTVSWYQQALGQGPQFIFQYYEEEERQRGNFPDRFSGHQFPNYSSELNVNALLLGDSALYLCASSLIGSGANVLTFGAGSRLTVL.

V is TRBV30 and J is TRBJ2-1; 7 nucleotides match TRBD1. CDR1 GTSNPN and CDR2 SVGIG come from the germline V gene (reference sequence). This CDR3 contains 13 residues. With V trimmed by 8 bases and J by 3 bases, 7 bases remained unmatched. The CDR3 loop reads CAGDREVYNEQFF. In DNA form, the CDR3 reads TGTGCCGGTGACAGGGAAGTCTACAATGAGCAGTTCTTC.

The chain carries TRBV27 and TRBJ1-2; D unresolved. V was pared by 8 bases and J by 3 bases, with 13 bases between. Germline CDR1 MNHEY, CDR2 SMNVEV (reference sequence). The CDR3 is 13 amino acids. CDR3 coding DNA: TGTGCCAGCCGTGACGGGGTACACTATGGCTACACCTTC. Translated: CASRDGVHYGYTF.

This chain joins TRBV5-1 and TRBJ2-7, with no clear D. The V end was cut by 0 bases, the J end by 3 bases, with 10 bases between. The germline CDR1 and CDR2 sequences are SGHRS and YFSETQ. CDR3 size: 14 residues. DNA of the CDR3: TGCGCCAGCAGCTTGGCCGGAGAGCACTACGAGCAGTACTTC. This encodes CASSLAGEHYEQYF.

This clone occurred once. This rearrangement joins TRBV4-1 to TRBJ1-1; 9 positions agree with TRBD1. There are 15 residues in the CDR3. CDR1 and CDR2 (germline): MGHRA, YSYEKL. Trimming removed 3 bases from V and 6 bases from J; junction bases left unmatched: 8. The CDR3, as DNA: TGCGCCAGCAGCCAGGTCGGGACAGGGACATCTGAAGCTTTCTTT. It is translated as CASSQVGTGTSEAFF.

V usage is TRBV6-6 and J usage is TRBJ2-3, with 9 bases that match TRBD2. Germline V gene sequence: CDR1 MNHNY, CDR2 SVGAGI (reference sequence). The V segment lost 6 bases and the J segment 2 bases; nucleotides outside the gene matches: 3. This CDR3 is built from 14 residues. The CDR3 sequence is CASRRLADTDTQYF. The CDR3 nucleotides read TGTGCCAGCAGAAGACTAGCGGACACAGATACGCAGTATTTT.

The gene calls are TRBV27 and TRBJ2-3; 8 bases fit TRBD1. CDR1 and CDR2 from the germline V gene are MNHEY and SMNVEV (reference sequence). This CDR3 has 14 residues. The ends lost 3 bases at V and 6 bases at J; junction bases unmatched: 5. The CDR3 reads CASSFFQGADTQYF. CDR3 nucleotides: TGTGCCAGCAGTTTTTTCCAGGGGGCTGATACGCAGTATTTT.

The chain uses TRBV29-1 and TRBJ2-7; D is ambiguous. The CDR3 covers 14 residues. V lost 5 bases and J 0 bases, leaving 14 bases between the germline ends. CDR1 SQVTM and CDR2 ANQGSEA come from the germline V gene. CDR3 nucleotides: TGCAGCGTTACCCCCCCCTCCGGCTCCTACGAGCAGTACTTC. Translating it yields CSVTPPSGSYEQYF.

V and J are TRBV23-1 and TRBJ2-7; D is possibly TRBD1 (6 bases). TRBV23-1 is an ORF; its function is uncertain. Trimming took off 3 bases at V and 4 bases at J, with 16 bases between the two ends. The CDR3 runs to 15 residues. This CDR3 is CASSQDPGTPYEQYF. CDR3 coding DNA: TGCGCCAGCAGTCAGGACCCCGGGACACCATACGAGCAGTACTTC.

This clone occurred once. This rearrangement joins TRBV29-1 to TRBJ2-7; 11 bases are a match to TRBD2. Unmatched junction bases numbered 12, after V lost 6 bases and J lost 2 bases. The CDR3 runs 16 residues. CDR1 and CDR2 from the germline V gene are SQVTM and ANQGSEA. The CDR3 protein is CSVTGRTSGSPYEQYF. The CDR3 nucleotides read TGCAGCGTCACAGGGAGAACTAGCGGGAGTCCCTACGAGCAGTACTTC.

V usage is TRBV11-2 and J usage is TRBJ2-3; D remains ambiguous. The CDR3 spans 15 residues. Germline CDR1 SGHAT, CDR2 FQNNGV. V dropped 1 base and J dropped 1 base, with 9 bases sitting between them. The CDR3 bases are TGTGCCAGCAGCTTAGTGGAGTCGCGCACAGATACGCAGTATTTT. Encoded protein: CASSLVESRTDTQYF.

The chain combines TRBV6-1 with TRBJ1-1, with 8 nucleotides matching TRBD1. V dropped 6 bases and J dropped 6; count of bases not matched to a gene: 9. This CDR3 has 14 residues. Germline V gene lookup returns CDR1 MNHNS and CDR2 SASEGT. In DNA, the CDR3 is TGTGCCAGCAGCGTTCGGCAGGGGGCTTCTGAAGCTTTCTTT. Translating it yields CASSVRQGASEAFF.

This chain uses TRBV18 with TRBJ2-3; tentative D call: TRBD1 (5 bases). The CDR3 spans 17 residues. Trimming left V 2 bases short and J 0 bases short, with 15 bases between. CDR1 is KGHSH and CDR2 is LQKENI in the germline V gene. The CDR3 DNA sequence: TGTGCCAGCTCACCAGGGTCAGGGATAACTAGCACAGATACGCAGTATTTT. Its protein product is CASSPGSGITSTDTQYF.

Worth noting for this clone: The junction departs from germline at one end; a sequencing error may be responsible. In DNA form, the CDR3 reads TGTGCCTGGAGTCCTAATTATGGCTACACCTTC. Translation gives CAWSPNYGYTF. This chain joins TRBV30 and TRBJ1-2; D ambiguous. Germline V CDR1 and CDR2: GTSNPN, SVGIG (reference sequence). The CDR3 loop spans 11 amino acids. The whole variable domain, filled in from reference TRBV30 and TRBJ1-2, reads SQTIHQWPATLVQPVGSPLSLECTVEGTSNPNLYWYRQAAGRGLQLLFYSVGIGQISSEVPQNLSASRPQDRQFILSSKKLLLSDSGFYLCAWSPNYGYTFGSGTRLTVV.

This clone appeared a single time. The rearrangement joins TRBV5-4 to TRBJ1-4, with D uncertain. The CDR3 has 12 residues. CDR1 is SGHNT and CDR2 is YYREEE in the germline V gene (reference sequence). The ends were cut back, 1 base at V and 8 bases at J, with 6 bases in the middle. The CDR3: CASSLTGEKLFF. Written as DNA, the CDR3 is TGTGCCAGCAGCTTGACCGGGGAAAAACTGTTTTTT.

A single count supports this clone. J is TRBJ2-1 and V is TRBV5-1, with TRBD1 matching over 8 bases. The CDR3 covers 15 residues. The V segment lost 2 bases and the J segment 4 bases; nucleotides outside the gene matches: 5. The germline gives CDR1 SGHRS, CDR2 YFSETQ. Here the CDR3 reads CASSFGQGAYNEQFF. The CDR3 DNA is TGCGCCAGCAGCTTCGGTCAGGGGGCTTACAATGAGCAGTTCTTC.

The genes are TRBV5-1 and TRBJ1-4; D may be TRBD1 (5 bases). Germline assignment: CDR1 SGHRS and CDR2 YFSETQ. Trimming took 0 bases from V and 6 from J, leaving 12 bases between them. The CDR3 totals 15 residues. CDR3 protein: CASSLGSAGDEKLFF. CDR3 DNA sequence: TGCGCCAGCAGCTTGGGGAGTGCGGGGGATGAAAAACTGTTTTTT.

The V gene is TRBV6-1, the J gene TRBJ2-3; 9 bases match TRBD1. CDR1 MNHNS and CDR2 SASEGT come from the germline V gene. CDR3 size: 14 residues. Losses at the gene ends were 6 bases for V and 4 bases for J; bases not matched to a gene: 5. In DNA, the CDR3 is TGTGCCAGCAGCCGGGACAGGGTGGCAGATACGCAGTATTTT. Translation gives CASSRDRVADTQYF.

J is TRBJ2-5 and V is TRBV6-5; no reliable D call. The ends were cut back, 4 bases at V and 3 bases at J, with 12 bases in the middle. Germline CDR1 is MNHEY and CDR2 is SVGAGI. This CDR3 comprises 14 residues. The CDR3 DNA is TGTGCCAGCAGTTCACCTAGGAAGGAAGAGACCCAGTACTTC. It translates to CASSSPRKEETQYF.

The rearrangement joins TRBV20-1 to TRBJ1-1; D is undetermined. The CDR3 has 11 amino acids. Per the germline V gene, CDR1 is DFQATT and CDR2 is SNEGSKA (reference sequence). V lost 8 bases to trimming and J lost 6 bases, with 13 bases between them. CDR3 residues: CSRQDFPEAFF. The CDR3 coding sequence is TGCAGTAGGCAGGATTTTCCTGAAGCTTTCTTT.

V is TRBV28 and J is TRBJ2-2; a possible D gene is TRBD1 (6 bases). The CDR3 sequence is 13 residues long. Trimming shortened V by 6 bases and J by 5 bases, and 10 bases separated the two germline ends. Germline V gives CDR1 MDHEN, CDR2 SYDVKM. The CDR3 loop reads CASSTQGTGELFF. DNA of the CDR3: TGTGCCAGCAGCACACAGGGAACCGGGGAGCTGTTTTTT.